This T cell receptor beta chain is drawn from a study of blood T cell repertoires in COVID-19. The CDR3 covers 14 residues. Trimming pared 6 bases from V and 4 bases from J, leaving 15 bases between. Germline CDR1 SNHLY, CDR2 FYNNEI. Enrolled during active infection, Seattle patients were then followed longitudinally. A single count supports this clone. TCRdb keeps only in-frame clones here, not all; method: immunoSEQ multiplex PCR. The profile shows over 200,000 clones, about 80% of them singletons. The V and J genes are TRBV2 and TRBJ1-1; tentative D call: TRBD1 (6 bases). Sequenced: peripheral blood. This receptor was taken from a woman of 80 years or more with COVID-19, enrolled during active disease. The CDR3 DNA reads as TGTGCCAGCAGGTACAGGGAGTTGGGCACTGAAGCTTTCTTT. As protein: CASRYRELGTEAFF.